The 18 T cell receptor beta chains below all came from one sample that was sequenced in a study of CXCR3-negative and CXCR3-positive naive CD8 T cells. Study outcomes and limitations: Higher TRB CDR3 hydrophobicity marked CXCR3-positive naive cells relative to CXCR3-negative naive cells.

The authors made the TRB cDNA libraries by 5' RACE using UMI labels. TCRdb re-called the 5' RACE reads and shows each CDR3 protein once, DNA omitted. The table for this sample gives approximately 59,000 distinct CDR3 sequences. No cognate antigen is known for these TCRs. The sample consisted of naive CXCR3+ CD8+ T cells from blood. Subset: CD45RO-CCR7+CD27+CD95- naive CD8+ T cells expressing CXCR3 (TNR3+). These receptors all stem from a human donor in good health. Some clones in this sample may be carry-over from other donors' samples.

The CDR3: CASSLGLAGVPYEQYF. The chain has TRBV12-3 or TRBV12-4 and TRBJ2-7; TCRdb reports TRBD1, a call that lacks DNA to check it against. CDR3 length: 16 residues.

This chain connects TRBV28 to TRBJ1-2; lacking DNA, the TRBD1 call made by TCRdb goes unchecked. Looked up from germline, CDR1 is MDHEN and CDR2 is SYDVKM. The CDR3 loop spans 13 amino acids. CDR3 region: CASTLDRDQGYTF.

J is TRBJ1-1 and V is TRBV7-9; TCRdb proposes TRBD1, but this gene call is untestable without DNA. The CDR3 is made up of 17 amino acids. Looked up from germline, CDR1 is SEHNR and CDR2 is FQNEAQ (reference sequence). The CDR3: CASSATGQGRSGEEAFF.

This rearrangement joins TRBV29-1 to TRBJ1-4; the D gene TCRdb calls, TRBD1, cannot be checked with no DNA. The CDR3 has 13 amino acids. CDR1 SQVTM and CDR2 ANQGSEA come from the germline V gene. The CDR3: CSVRDRSNEKLFF.

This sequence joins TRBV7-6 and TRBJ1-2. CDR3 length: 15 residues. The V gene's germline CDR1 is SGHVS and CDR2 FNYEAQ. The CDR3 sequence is CASSLAGRFDYGYTF.

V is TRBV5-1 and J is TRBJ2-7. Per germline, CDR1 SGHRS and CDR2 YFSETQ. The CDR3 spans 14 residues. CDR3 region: CASSLEVGAYEQYF.

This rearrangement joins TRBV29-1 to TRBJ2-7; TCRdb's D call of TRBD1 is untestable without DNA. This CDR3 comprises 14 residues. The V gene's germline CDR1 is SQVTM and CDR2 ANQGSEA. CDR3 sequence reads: CSVELRDGPYEQYF.

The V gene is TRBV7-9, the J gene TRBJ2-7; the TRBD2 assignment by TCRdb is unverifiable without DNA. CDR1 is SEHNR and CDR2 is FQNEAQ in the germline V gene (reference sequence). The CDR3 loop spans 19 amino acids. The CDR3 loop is CASSLGTRDAGLYSYEQYF.

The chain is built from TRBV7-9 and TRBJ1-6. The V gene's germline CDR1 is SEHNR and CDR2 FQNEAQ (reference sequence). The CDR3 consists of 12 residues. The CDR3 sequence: CASSFITSPLHF.

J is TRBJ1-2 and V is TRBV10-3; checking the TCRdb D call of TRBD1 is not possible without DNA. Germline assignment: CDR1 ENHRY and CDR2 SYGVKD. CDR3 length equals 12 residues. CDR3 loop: CAISDGGRGYTF.

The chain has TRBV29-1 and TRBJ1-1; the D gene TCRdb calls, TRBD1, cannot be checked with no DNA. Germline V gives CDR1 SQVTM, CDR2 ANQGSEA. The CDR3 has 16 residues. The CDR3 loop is CSVEYFLGVLNTEAFF.

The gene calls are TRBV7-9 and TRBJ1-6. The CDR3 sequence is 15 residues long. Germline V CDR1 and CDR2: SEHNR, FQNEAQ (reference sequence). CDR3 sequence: CASSLGVGLDSPLHF.

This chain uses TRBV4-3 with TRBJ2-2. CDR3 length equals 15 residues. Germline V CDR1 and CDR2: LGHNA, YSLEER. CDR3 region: CASSQDRLYTGELFF.

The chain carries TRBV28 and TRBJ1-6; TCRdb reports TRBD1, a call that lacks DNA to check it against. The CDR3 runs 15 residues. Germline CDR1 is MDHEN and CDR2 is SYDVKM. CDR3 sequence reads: CASSLEQGTGSPLHF.

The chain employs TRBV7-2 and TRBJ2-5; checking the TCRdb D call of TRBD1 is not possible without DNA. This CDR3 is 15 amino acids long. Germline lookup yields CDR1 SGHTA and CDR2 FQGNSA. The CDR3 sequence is CASGGRDRGQETQYF.

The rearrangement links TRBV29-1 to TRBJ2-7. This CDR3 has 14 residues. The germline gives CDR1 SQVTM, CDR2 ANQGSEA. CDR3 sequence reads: CSVEVAASTYEQYF.

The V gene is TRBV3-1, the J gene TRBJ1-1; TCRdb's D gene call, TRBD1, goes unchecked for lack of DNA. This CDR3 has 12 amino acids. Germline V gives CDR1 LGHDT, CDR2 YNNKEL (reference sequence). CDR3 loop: CASSPRGAEAFF.

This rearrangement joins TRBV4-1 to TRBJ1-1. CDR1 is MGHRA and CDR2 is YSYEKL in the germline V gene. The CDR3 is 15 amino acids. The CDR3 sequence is CASSPLGEGGGEAFF.